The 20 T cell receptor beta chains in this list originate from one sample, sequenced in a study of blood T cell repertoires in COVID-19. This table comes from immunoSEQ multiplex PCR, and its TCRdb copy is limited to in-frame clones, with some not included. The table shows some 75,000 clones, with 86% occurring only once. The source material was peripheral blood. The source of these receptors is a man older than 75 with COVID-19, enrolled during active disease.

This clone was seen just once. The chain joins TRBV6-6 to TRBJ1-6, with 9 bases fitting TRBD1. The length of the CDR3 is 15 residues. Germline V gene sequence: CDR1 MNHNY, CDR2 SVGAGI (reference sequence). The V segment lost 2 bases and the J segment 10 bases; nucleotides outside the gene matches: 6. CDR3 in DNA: TGTGCCAGCAGTTACGGGGGACAGGGACGGTCACCCCTCCACTTT. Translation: CASSYGGQGRSPLHF.

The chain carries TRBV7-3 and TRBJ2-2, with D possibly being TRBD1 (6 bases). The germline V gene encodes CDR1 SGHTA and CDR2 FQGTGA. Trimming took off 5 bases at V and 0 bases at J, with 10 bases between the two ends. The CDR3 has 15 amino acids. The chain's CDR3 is CASSPRDTNTGELFF. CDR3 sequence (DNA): TGTGCCAGCAGCCCCCGGGACACGAACACCGGGGAGCTGTTTTTT.

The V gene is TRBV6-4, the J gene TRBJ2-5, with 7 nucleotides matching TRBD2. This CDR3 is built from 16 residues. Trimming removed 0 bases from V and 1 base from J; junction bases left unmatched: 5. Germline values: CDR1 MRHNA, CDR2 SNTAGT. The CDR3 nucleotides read TGTGCCAGCAGTGACTCGGGCGGGGGTATCCAAGAGACCCAGTACTTC. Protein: CASSDSGGGIQETQYF.

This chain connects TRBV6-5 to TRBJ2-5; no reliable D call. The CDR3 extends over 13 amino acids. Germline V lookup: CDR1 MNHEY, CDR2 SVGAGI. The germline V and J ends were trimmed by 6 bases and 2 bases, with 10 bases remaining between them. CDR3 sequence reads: CASRWNRQETQYF. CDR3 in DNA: TGTGCCAGCAGATGGAACAGACAAGAGACCCAGTACTTC.

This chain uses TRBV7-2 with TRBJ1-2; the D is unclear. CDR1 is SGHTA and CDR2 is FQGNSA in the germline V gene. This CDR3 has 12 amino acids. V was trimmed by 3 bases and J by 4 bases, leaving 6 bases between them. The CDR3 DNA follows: TGTGCCAGCAGCTTTTCTAGCTATGGCTACACCTTC. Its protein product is CASSFSSYGYTF. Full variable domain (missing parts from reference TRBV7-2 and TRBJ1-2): GAGVSQSPSNKVTEKGKDVELRCDPISGHTALYWYRQSLGQGLEFLIYFQGNSAPDKSGLPSDRFSAERTGGSVSTLTIQRTQQEDSAVYLCASSFSSYGYTFGSGTRLTVV.

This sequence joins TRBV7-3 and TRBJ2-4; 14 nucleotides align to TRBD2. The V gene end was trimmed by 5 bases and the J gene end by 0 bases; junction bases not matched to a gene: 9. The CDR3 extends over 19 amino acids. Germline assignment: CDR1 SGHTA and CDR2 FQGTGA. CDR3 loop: CASSPPGTSGSLAKNIQYF. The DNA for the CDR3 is TGTGCCAGCAGCCCCCCCGGGACTAGCGGGAGTCTAGCCAAAAACATTCAGTACTTC.

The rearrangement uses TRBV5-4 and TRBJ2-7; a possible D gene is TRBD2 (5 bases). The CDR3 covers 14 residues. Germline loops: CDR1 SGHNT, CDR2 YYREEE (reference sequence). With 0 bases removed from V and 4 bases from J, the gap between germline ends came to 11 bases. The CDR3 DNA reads TGTGCCAGCAGCTTGGCTCAGGCGGGTTACGAGCAGTACTTC. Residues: CASSLAQAGYEQYF.

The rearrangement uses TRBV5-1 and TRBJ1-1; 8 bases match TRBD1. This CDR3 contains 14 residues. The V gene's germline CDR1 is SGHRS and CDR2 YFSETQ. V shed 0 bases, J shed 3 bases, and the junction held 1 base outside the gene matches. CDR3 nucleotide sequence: TGCGCCAGCAGCTTGGAGACAGGGGACACTGAAGCTTTCTTT. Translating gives CASSLETGDTEAFF.

CDR3 loop: CASSPTGPNQPQHF. The CDR3 nucleotides are TGTGCCAGCAGCCCCACAGGTCCCAATCAGCCCCAGCATTTT. The chain uses TRBV6-6 and TRBJ1-5, with D possibly being TRBD1 (5 bases). The CDR3 loop spans 14 amino acids. CDR1 MNHNY and CDR2 SVGAGI come from the germline V gene (reference sequence). V lost 6 bases, J lost 3 bases, and 12 bases lay in between.

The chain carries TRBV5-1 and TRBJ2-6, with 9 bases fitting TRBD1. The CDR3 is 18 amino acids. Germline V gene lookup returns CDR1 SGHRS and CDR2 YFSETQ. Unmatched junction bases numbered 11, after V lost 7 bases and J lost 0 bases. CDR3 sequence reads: CASQKQGAELSGANVLTF. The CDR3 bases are TGCGCCAGCCAGAAACAGGGGGCCGAACTCTCTGGGGCCAACGTCCTGACTTTC.

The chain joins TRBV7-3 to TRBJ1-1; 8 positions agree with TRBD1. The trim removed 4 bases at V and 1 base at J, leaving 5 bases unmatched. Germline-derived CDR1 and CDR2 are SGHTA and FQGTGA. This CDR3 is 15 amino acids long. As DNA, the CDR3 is TGTGCCAGCAGCTCTCAGGGGGCAGCGAACACTGAAGCTTTCTTT. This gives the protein CASSSQGAANTEAFF.

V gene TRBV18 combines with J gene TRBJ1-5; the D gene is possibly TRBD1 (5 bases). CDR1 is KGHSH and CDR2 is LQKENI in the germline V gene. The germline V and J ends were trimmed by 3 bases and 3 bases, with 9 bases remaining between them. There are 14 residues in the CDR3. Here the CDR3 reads CASSPGAVNQPQHF. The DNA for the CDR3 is TGTGCCAGCTCACCTGGGGCAGTCAATCAGCCCCAGCATTTT.

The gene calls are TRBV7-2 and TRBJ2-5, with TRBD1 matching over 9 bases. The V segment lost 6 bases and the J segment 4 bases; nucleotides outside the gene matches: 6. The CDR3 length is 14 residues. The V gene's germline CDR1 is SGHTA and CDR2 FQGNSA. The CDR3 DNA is TGTGCCAGCAGTGGGGGACAGGGAGGAGAGACCCAGTACTTC. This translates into CASSGGQGGETQYF.

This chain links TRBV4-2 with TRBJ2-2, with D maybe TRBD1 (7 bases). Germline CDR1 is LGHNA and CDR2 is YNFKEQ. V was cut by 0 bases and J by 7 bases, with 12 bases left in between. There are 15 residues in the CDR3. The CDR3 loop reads CASSQDYRGGGELFF. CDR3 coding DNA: TGTGCCAGCAGCCAAGATTACAGGGGAGGCGGGGAGCTGTTTTTT.

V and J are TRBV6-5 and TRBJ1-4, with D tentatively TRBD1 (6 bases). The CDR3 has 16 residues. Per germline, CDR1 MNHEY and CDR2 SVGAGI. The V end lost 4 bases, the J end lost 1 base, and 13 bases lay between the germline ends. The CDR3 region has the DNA TGTGCCAGCAGTTCTAGGGGGTTGGGAACTAATGAAAAACTGTTTTTT. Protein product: CASSSRGLGTNEKLFF.

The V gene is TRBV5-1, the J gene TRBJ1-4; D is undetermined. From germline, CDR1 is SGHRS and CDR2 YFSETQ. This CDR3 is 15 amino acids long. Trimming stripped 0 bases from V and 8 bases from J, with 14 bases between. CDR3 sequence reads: CASSLASEPGEKLFF. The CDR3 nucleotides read TGCGCCAGCAGCTTGGCCTCGGAGCCCGGCGAAAAACTGTTTTTT.

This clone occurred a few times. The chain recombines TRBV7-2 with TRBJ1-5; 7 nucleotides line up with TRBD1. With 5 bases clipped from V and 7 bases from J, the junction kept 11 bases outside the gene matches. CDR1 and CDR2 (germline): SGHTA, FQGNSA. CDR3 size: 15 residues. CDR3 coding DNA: TGTGCCAGCAGCAAACAGGGGTCGATGGGGCAGCCCCAGCATTTT. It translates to CASSKQGSMGQPQHF.

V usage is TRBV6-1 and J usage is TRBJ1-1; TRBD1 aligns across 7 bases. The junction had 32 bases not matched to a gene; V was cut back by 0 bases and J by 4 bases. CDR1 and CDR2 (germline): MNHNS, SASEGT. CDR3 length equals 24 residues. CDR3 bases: TGTGCCAGCAGTGAAGCGCTTCGGGGTTTTGTCGGAACGGAAAGGGGGCGCCGTGCCACTGAAGCTTTCTTT. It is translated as CASSEALRGFVGTERGRRATEAFF.

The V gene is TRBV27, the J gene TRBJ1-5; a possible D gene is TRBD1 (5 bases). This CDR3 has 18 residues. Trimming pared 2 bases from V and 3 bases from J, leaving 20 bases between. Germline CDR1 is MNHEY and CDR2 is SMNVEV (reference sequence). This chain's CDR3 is CASSLRVRGRDFNQPQHF. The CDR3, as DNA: TGTGCCAGCAGTTTAAGGGTGAGGGGCAGGGACTTCAATCAGCCCCAGCATTTT.

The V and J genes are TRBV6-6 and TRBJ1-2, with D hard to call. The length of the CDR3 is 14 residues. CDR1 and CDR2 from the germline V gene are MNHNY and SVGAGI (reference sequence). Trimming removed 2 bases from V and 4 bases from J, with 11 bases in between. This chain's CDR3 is CASSYDSEGYGYTF. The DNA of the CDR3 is TGTGCCAGCAGTTACGACTCCGAGGGCTATGGCTACACCTTC.